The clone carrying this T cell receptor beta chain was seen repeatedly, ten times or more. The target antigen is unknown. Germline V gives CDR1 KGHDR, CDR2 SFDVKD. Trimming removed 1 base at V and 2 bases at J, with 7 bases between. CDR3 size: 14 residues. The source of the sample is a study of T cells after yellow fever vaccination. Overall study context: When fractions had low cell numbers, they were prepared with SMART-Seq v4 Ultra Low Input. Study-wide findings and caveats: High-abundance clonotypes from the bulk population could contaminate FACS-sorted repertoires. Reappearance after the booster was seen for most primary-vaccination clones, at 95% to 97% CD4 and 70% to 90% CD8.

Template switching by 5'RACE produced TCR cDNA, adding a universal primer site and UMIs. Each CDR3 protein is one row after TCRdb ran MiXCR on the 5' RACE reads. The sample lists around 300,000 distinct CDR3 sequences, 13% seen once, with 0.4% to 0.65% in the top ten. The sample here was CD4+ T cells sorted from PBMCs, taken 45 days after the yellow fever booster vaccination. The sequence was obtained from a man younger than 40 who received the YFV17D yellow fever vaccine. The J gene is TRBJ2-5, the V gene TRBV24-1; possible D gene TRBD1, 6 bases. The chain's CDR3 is CATSDFQGQETQYF. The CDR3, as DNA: TGTGCCACCAGTGATTTCCAGGGGCAAGAGACCCAGTACTTC.